The next 18 T cell receptor beta chains were all read from a single sample in a study of blood T cell repertoires in COVID-19. Libraries were prepared by immunoSEQ multiplex PCR; TCRdb keeps only in-frame clonotypes and omits some of them. The table records hundreds of thousands of clones, around 91% of them present only once. The sequenced sample was PBMCs or T cells enriched from blood (not recorded which). The receptors were sampled from a man between 18 and 35 years old who had recovered from COVID-19.

The V and J genes are TRBV5-1 and TRBJ2-5; D may be TRBD1 (6 bases). The CDR3 sequence is 14 residues long. Between the trimmed V and J ends, which lost 4 bases and 1 base, there was a span of 11 bases. The V gene's germline CDR1 is SGHRS and CDR2 YFSETQ. The CDR3 bases are TGCGCCAGCAGCCCTTACAGGGCCCAAGAGACCCAGTACTTC. It translates to CASSPYRAQETQYF.

The chain uses TRBV6-5 and TRBJ1-5; TRBD1 matches at 8 bases. The CDR3 runs 15 residues. Germline trimming cut 6 bases from V and 2 bases from J; bases unmatched to any gene: 6. Germline CDR1 MNHEY, CDR2 SVGAGI. The DNA for the CDR3 is TGTGCCAGCAGGAGGGCAGGGGGCGGCAATCAGCCCCAGCATTTT. Amino acids: CASRRAGGGNQPQHF.

This clone was picked up a small number of times. CDR3: CASRSQGGTEAFF. The CDR3 DNA reads as TGTGCCAGCAGATCTCAGGGTGGCACTGAAGCTTTCTTT. This chain connects TRBV12-3 or TRBV12-4 to TRBJ1-1, with D possibly being TRBD1 (5 bases). Trimming took off 6 bases at V and 4 bases at J, with 12 bases between the two ends. The CDR3 is made up of 13 amino acids.

The rearrangement links TRBV7-2 to TRBJ1-6; possible D gene TRBD1, 5 bases. With 7 bases removed from V and 7 bases from J, the gap between germline ends came to 17 bases. This CDR3 spans 15 amino acids. The V gene's germline CDR1 is SGHTA and CDR2 FQGNSA. The chain's CDR3 is CASTPRRQGNSPLHF. The CDR3 nucleotides are TGTGCCAGCACCCCGCGACGGCAGGGAAATTCACCCCTCCACTTT.

The chain links TRBV2 to TRBJ2-1, with TRBD2 matching over 9 bases. Germline CDR1 is SNHLY and CDR2 is FYNNEI. Unmatched junction bases numbered 3, after V lost 2 bases and J lost 7 bases. This CDR3 spans 14 amino acids. The CDR3 loop is CASSEMTSGNEQFF. The CDR3 coding sequence is TGTGCCAGCAGTGAAATGACTAGCGGAAATGAGCAGTTCTTC.

The chain carries TRBV9 and TRBJ2-3; 8 positions agree with TRBD2. The germline gives CDR1 SGDLS, CDR2 YYNGEE. This CDR3 has 16 residues. Trimming cost V 4 bases and J 0 bases; bases outside gene matches: 7. The DNA for the CDR3 is TGTGCCAGCAGCTCTAGACTAGCGCCTAGCACAGATACGCAGTATTTT. Its translation: CASSSRLAPSTDTQYF.

The chain uses TRBV28 and TRBJ2-1, with 12 bases matching TRBD1. J was trimmed by 12 bases and V by 5 bases; bases with no gene match: 2. CDR3 length equals 12 residues. The V gene's germline CDR1 is MDHEN and CDR2 SYDVKM. In nucleotides, the CDR3 is TGTGCCAGCAGTCCGGGACAGGGGGCGCAGTTCTTC. This translates into CASSPGQGAQFF.

This clone was seen just once. The rearrangement links TRBV21-1 to TRBJ2-2; TRBD2 is the table's D call and was not checked against the DNA. TRBV21-1 is an annotated pseudogene. The CDR3 has 18 residues. Here the CDR3 reads CASSRTSGRAPISGELFF. DNA for the CDR3: TGTGCCAGCTCACGGACTAGCGGGAGGGCCCCTATATCCGGGGAGCTGTTTTTT.

There are many counts of this clone. The chain joins TRBV5-6 to TRBJ2-5, with D possibly TRBD1 on 6 matching bases. Trimming removed 5 bases at V and 7 bases at J, with 15 bases between. This CDR3 spans 13 amino acids. CDR1 and CDR2 from the germline V gene are SGHDT and YYEEEE. The CDR3, as DNA: TGTGCCAGCAGGGTGGGGGCGGCTCCGACCCAGTACTTC. Protein product: CASRVGAAPTQYF.

The genes are TRBV2 and TRBJ2-1; maybe TRBD1 (6 bases). The CDR3 has 10 amino acids. V was pared by 10 bases and J by 7 bases, with 8 bases between. Germline V gene sequence: CDR1 SNHLY, CDR2 FYNNEI. CDR3 DNA sequence: TGTGCCACACAGGGAAATGAGCAGTTCTTC. Translated: CATQGNEQFF.

The chain uses TRBV29-1 and TRBJ1-2; the D is unclear. The V end lost 4 bases, the J end lost 8 bases, and 14 bases lay between the germline ends. CDR3 length equals 12 residues. The germline gives CDR1 SQVTM, CDR2 ANQGSEA. This CDR3 reads CSVVDQTGGYTF. CDR3 in DNA: TGCAGCGTTGTGGACCAAACGGGGGGCTACACCTTC.

The chain employs TRBV2 and TRBJ1-1; D gene uncertain. V was cut by 7 bases and J by 0 bases, with 9 bases left in between. Germline V gives CDR1 SNHLY, CDR2 FYNNEI. CDR3 length: 13 residues. The CDR3 spells CASKFGVNTEAFF. CDR3 in DNA: TGTGCCAGCAAATTCGGGGTGAACACTGAAGCTTTCTTT.

CDR3 sequence (DNA): TGCGCCAGCAGTCTATCCCGCAGAGGGGAGACCCAGTACTTC. It translates to CASSLSRRGETQYF. The chain joins TRBV23-1 to TRBJ2-5; D might be TRBD2 (5 bases). TRBV23-1 is annotated as an ORF whose role is uncertain. Trimming removed 4 bases from V and 5 bases from J, with 14 bases in between. The CDR3 covers 14 residues.

This chain connects TRBV5-4 to TRBJ2-1; 7 nucleotides match TRBD1. This CDR3 comprises 15 residues. CDR1 is SGHNT and CDR2 is YYREEE in the germline V gene (reference sequence). Trimming at V came to 4 bases and at J to 7 bases, leaving 11 bases not matched to a gene. CDR3 sequence: CASSPRQGNWNEQFF. Written as DNA, the CDR3 is TGTGCCAGCAGCCCAAGACAGGGTAATTGGAATGAGCAGTTCTTC.

This clone was detected once. The chain links TRBV29-1 to TRBJ1-2; a possible D gene is TRBD1 (6 bases). Trimming removed 5 bases from V and 7 bases from J, with 17 bases in between. Germline CDR1 is SQVTM and CDR2 is ANQGSEA. The CDR3 sequence is 13 residues long. The CDR3 nucleotides are TGCAGCGTTCCTCTCTCAGGGGTCGGTGGCTACACCTTC. This translates into CSVPLSGVGGYTF.

The CDR3 protein is CASSQWDRGNTIYF. DNA for the CDR3: TGTGCCAGCAGCCAATGGGACAGAGGAAACACCATATATTTT. The rearrangement joins TRBV3-1 (or the pseudogene TRBV3-2) to TRBJ1-3; 7 positions agree with TRBD1. Germline values: CDR1 LGHDT, CDR2 YNNKEL (reference sequence). The CDR3 is 14 amino acids. The V segment lost 2 bases and the J segment 4 bases; nucleotides outside the gene matches: 2.

The chain combines TRBV2 with TRBJ2-5; the D gene is possibly TRBD1 (6 bases). The germline gives CDR1 SNHLY, CDR2 FYNNEI. V lost 3 bases, J lost 4 bases, and 12 bases lay in between. The CDR3 is 14 amino acids. CDR3 in amino acids: CASSEGQGIETQYF. The CDR3 bases are TGTGCCAGCAGTGAGGGGCAGGGGATAGAGACCCAGTACTTC.

The rearrangement joins TRBV28 to TRBJ1-6; D is ambiguous. The CDR3 extends over 16 amino acids. V was clipped by 3 bases and J by 6 bases, with 15 bases between them. Germline CDR1 and CDR2: MDHEN and SYDVKM. CDR3 sequence: CASSLYALAGNSPLHF. CDR3 DNA: TGTGCCAGCAGTTTGTACGCCTTAGCGGGTAATTCACCCCTCCACTTT.